These 27 T cell receptor beta chains were sequenced from one sample in a study of blood T cells in healthy people across ages. The second PCR ran 7 to 11 cycles with a sample-barcoded 5' primer and J-beta primers. MiXCR, applied by TCRdb to the 5' RACE reads, yields one record per CDR3 protein. The repertoire includes around 1.5 million distinct CDR3 sequences, approximately 60% of them detected once, and 6.5% to 8.5% sits in the top ten. The sequencing sample was made of blood. Receptors originate from a man younger than 35 in good health.

The V call is TRBV6-4, the J call TRBJ2-1; 11 bases match TRBD1. Per germline, CDR1 MRHNA and CDR2 SNTAGT. The length of the CDR3 is 15 residues. V lost 4 bases, J lost 8 bases, and 7 bases stayed unmatched. The CDR3 reads CASSATGTGGDEQFF. The CDR3, as DNA: TGTGCCAGCAGTGCCACCGGGACAGGGGGGGATGAGCAGTTCTTC.

V is TRBV29-1 and J is TRBJ2-5, with 9 bases lining up with TRBD1. The CDR3 totals 13 residues. The trim removed 7 bases at V and 2 bases at J, leaving 5 bases unmatched. Germline V gene lookup returns CDR1 SQVTM and CDR2 ANQGSEA. In DNA, the CDR3 is TGCAGCGGGACAGGGGTCCAACAAGAGACCCAGTACTTC. Its translation: CSGTGVQQETQYF.

The V gene is TRBV5-6, the J gene TRBJ1-1; no definite D call. The CDR3 runs to 16 residues. Trimming pared 2 bases from V and 0 bases from J, leaving 14 bases between. The germline CDR1 and CDR2 sequences are SGHDT and YYEEEE. CDR3 protein: CASSFTAFAMNTEAFF. CDR3 DNA: TGTGCCAGCAGCTTCACAGCTTTTGCCATGAACACTGAAGCTTTCTTT.

The chain links TRBV6-2 or TRBV6-3 to TRBJ1-2; D unclear. CDR1 and CDR2 from the germline V gene are MNHEY and SVGEGT. The CDR3 has 13 residues. Trimming removed 5 bases at V and 1 base at J, with 8 bases between. CDR3 nucleotides: TGTGCCAGCAGTCGACGGAGTAACTATGGCTACACCTTC. Translation gives CASSRRSNYGYTF.

V gene TRBV13 combines with J gene TRBJ2-1; the match to TRBD2 covers 7 bases. The CDR3 consists of 14 residues. With V trimmed by 5 bases and J by 9 bases, 10 bases remained unmatched. Germline V gene sequence: CDR1 PRHDT, CDR2 FYEKMQ (reference sequence). CDR3: CASSPKTSKSEQFF. The CDR3 DNA reads TGTGCCAGCAGCCCTAAGACTAGCAAGAGTGAGCAGTTCTTC.

V usage is TRBV12-3 or TRBV12-4 and J usage is TRBJ2-3; D is uncertain. The CDR3 runs 15 residues. V lost 5 bases, J lost 1 base, and 13 bases lay in between. CDR3 region: CASSPDSFRTDTQYF. The CDR3 DNA is TGTGCCAGCAGTCCCGACTCCTTCCGCACAGATACGCAGTATTTT.

V is TRBV28 and J is TRBJ2-7; D gene uncertain. Germline CDR1 reads MDHEN; CDR2 reads SYDVKM. The V and J ends lost 5 bases and 7 bases respectively, with 9 bases between them. This CDR3 contains 11 residues. The CDR3 DNA reads TGTGCCAGCAGTAACGCCAGGGAGCAGTACTTC. Translating gives CASSNAREQYF.

The chain is built from TRBV28 and TRBJ2-3; 7 bases fit TRBD1. The V gene end was trimmed by 7 bases and the J gene end by 5 bases; junction bases not matched to a gene: 18. Germline assignment: CDR1 MDHEN and CDR2 SYDVKM. This CDR3 spans 17 amino acids. The DNA for the CDR3 is TGTGCCAGCACCCCTTCTCTGGGTACAGGGGAGTTAGATACGCAGTATTTT. Translation: CASTPSLGTGELDTQYF. Full variable domain (outside the CDR3, taken from reference TRBV28 and TRBJ2-3): DVKVTQSSRYLVKRTGEKVFLECVQDMDHENMFWYRQDPGLGLRLIYFSYDVKMKEKGDIPEGYSVSREKKERFSLILESASTNQTSMYLCASTPSLGTGELDTQYFGPGTRLTVL.

This clonotype has more than one count but fewer than ten. The chain joins TRBV20-1 to TRBJ2-1; 9 nucleotides agree with TRBD2. Losses at the gene ends were 3 bases for V and 3 bases for J; bases not matched to a gene: 9. The CDR3 extends over 16 amino acids. CDR1 and CDR2 from the germline V gene are DFQATT and SNEGSKA (reference sequence). CDR3: CSASEFERGDYNEQFF. In DNA, the CDR3 is TGCAGTGCTAGTGAATTCGAGCGGGGGGACTACAATGAGCAGTTCTTC.

Comments on this clonotype: A junction boundary mismatches the germline segment, possibly from a read error. The J gene is TRBJ2-1, the V gene TRBV25-1; D ambiguous. There are 12 residues in the CDR3. Germline loops: CDR1 MGHDK, CDR2 SYGVNS. CDR3 protein: CASSQNMDERFF. The CDR3 DNA reads TGTGCCAGCTCCCAGAATATGGATGAGCGGTTCTTC.

This clonotype was recorded once. The rearrangement joins TRBV29-1 to TRBJ2-3; the match to TRBD1 covers 7 bases. V trimming: 8 bases; J trimming: 3 bases; junction bases outside the gene matches: 14. The CDR3 is 15 amino acids. Per germline, CDR1 SQVTM and CDR2 ANQGSEA. This chain's CDR3 is CSLKRQGDWTDTQYF. CDR3 coding DNA: TGCAGCCTGAAACGACAGGGTGATTGGACAGATACGCAGTATTTT.

CDR3 bases: TGTGCCAGCAGTTTCAATCAAGAGACCCAGTTCTTC. It codes for CASSFNQETQFF. The chain couples TRBV5-6 to TRBJ2-1; D is undetermined. Trimming took off 5 bases at V and 13 bases at J, with 16 bases between the two ends. The CDR3 consists of 12 residues. CDR1 SGHDT and CDR2 YYEEEE come from the germline V gene.

The chain has TRBV10-3 and TRBJ2-7, with unresolved D. The CDR3 is made up of 15 amino acids. V was cut by 0 bases and J by 3 bases, with 12 bases left in between. Germline loops: CDR1 ENHRY, CDR2 SYGVKD. This CDR3 is CAISESGKPFYEQYF. The CDR3 nucleotides read TGTGCCATCAGTGAGTCTGGTAAACCCTTCTACGAGCAGTACTTC.

The sample holds a few counts of this clonotype. The CDR3 DNA sequence: TGCAGCTCATTAGGGTCGCGGCCTAGCACAGATACGCAGTATTTT. It codes for CSSLGSRPSTDTQYF. The V and J genes are TRBV29-1 and TRBJ2-3; D is unresolved. With 8 bases removed from V and 0 bases from J, the gap between germline ends came to 18 bases. The CDR3 covers 15 residues. Germline V CDR1 and CDR2: SQVTM, ANQGSEA.

The chain recombines TRBV30 with TRBJ1-5, with 9 bases lining up with TRBD1. CDR3 length equals 17 residues. From germline, CDR1 is GTSNPN and CDR2 SVGIG (reference sequence). After removal of 2 bases from V and 2 bases from J, the junction contained 10 bases not matched to a gene. This CDR3 reads CAWSSGQGGSGNQPQHF. For the CDR3, the DNA is TGTGCCTGGAGTTCGGGACAGGGCGGCTCGGGCAATCAGCCCCAGCATTTT.

This clonotype has only a few counts. DNA of the CDR3: TGTGCCAGCAGTTACTCGAGGCGGCTAGGATACGAGCAGTACTTC. Translated: CASSYSRRLGYEQYF. The chain links TRBV6-5 to TRBJ2-7; unclear D gene. CDR3 length: 15 residues. V lost 0 bases, J lost 4 bases, and 13 bases lay in between. The germline V gene encodes CDR1 MNHEY and CDR2 SVGAGI.

This chain joins TRBV20-1 and TRBJ1-5; no firm D call. The CDR3 is 15 amino acids. V gave up 5 bases and J gave up 2 bases, with 16 bases separating them. Germline CDR1 is DFQATT and CDR2 is SNEGSKA (reference sequence). The CDR3 nucleotides are TGCAGTGCTCCCCCCCGGGGTTTCGGCAATCAGCCCCAGCATTTT. It yields the protein CSAPPRGFGNQPQHF.

V and J are TRBV20-1 and TRBJ2-5; 11 bases are a match to TRBD2. Germline CDR1 is DFQATT and CDR2 is SNEGSKA (reference sequence). This CDR3 comprises 15 residues. CDR3 amino acids: CSPTLTSGISETQYF. The CDR3 coding sequence is TGCAGCCCAACTTTGACTAGCGGGATAAGTGAGACCCAGTACTTC.

The CDR3 loop is CASSPRGQTNQETQYF. CDR3 DNA sequence: TGCGCCAGCAGCCCACGAGGACAGACCAACCAAGAGACCCAGTACTTC. The chain is built from TRBV5-1 and TRBJ2-5, with TRBD1 as a possible D gene (6 bases). V lost 4 bases to trimming and J lost 0 bases, with 16 bases between them. CDR1 is SGHRS, CDR2 YFSETQ, per germline. The CDR3 extends over 16 amino acids. The full variable domain, with the rest looked up from reference TRBV5-1 and TRBJ2-5, is KAGVTQTPRYLIKTRGQQVTLSCSPISGHRSVSWYQQTPGQGLQFLFEYFSETQRNKGNFPGRFSGRQFSNSRSEMNVSTLELGDSALYLCASSPRGQTNQETQYFGPGTRLLVL.

The gene calls are TRBV4-1 and TRBJ2-1; 9 bases map to TRBD2. Trimming at V came to 0 bases and at J to 0 bases, leaving 12 bases not matched to a gene. Germline V gene data show CDR1 as MGHRA and CDR2 as YSYEKL. The CDR3 is made up of 20 amino acids. The CDR3 loop is CASSQERRREGLSSYNEQFF. In nucleotides, the CDR3 is TGCGCCAGCAGCCAAGAAAGACGGCGGGAGGGCCTCAGCTCCTACAATGAGCAGTTCTTC.

This clonotype has just a few counts. The rearrangement links TRBV7-2 to TRBJ1-2; D is perhaps TRBD1 (5 bases). Germline CDR1 SGHTA, CDR2 FQGNSA. The CDR3 extends over 15 amino acids. Trimming left V 5 bases short and J 8 bases short, with 21 bases between. The CDR3 sequence is CASSISRGAVGGYTF. The CDR3 DNA reads TGTGCCAGCAGCATCTCCCGTGGGGCAGTTGGAGGCTACACCTTC.

The sample holds a few counts of this clonotype. The rearrangement uses TRBV15 and TRBJ1-2; no reliable D call. Germline assignment: CDR1 LNHNV and CDR2 YYDKDF (reference sequence). The V gene lost 0 bases and the J gene lost 1 base, with 18 bases spanning the gap. CDR3 length: 18 amino acids. The CDR3 loop is CATSRDIVLGTYNYGYTF. For the CDR3, the DNA is TGTGCCACCAGCAGAGATATCGTTCTCGGAACTTATAACTATGGCTACACCTTC.

This clonotype was seen more than once but under ten times. The chain is built from TRBV14 and TRBJ2-2, with 9 positions matching TRBD1. Germline CDR1 is SGHDN and CDR2 is FVKESK. V was clipped by 4 bases and J by 7 bases; unmatched bases: 4. The CDR3 totals 14 residues. The CDR3 nucleotides read TGTGCCAGCAGCCCGGGACAGGGAATCGGGGAGCTGTTTTTT. It encodes CASSPGQGIGELFF.

Many counts were recorded for this clonotype. The chain carries TRBV20-1 and TRBJ2-7; the match to TRBD2 covers 7 bases. Trimming cost V 1 base and J 6 bases; bases outside gene matches: 9. Germline V gives CDR1 DFQATT, CDR2 SNEGSKA (reference sequence). The CDR3 covers 14 residues. In nucleotides, the CDR3 is TGCAGTGCTAGAGGTGGGGGGGATAGGGGCGAGCAGTACTTC. It specifies CSARGGGDRGEQYF.

The rearrangement links TRBV20-1 to TRBJ2-4; 7 bases are shared with TRBD2. The J call may be wrong; the DNA end is better matched by TRBJ2-7. CDR3 length equals 14 residues. CDR1 DFQATT and CDR2 SNEGSKA come from the germline V gene (reference sequence). CDR3 coding DNA: TGCAGTGCCGCCCGAGCGGGGCTAACCTACGAGCAGTACTTC. This translates into CSAARAGLTYEQYF.

In its sample, this clonotype was seen a few times. The genes are TRBV28 and TRBJ1-2; TRBD1 matches 11 bases. Losses at the gene ends were 1 base for V and 8 bases for J; bases not matched to a gene: 3. The CDR3 runs 14 residues. Looked up from germline, CDR1 is MDHEN and CDR2 is SYDVKM. The CDR3 loop reads CASSLSRTGGGYTF. The CDR3 DNA reads TGTGCCAGCAGTTTATCTCGGACAGGGGGCGGCTACACCTTC.

This clonotype came up a few times. The chain is built from TRBV6-5 and TRBJ1-2; 11 nucleotides match TRBD1. There are 14 residues in the CDR3. Germline CDR1 and CDR2: MNHEY and SVGAGI. The junction had 3 bases not matched to a gene; V was cut back by 6 bases and J by 3 bases. CDR3 coding DNA: TGTGCCAGCAGCAGGACAGGGGGCCACTATGGCTACACCTTC. This gives the protein CASSRTGGHYGYTF.